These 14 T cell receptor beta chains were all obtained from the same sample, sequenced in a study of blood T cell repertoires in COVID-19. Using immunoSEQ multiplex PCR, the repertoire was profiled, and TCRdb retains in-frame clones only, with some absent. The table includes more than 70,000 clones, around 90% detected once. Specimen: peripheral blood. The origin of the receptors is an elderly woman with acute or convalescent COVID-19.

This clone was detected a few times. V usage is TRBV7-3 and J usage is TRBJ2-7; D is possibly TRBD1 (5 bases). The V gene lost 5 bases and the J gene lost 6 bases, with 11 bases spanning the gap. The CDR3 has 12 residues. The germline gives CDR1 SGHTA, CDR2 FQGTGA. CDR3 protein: CASSDQGGEQYF. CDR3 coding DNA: TGTGCCAGCAGCGACCAGGGTGGCGAGCAGTACTTC. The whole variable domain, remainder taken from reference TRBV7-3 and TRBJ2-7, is GAGVSQTPSNKVTEKGKYVELRCDPISGHTALYWYRQSLGQGPEFLIYFQGTGAADDSGLPNDRFFAVRPEGSVSTLKIQRTERGDSAVYLCASSDQGGEQYFGPGTRLTVT.

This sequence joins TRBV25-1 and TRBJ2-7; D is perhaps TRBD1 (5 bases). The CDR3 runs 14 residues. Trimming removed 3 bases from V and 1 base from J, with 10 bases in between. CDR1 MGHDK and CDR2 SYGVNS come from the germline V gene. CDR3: CASSDLAGSYEQYF. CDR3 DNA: TGTGCCAGCAGTGATCTGGCAGGGTCCTACGAGCAGTACTTC.

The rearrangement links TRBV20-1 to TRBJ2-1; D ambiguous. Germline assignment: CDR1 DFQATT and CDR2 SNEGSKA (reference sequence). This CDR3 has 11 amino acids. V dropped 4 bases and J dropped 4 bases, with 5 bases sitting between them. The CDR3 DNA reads TGCAGTGCTATTATTTACAATGAGCAGTTCTTC. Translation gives CSAIIYNEQFF.

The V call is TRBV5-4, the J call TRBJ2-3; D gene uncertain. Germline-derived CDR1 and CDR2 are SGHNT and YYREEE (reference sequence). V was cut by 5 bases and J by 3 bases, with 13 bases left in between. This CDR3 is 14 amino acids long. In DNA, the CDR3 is TGTGCCAGCAGTTCGCCTAGTCGGACAGATACGCAGTATTTT. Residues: CASSSPSRTDTQYF.

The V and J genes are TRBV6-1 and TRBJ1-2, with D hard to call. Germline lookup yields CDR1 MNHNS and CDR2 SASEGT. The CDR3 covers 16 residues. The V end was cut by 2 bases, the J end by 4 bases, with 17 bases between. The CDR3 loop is CASSESGRADLYGYTF. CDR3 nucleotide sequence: TGTGCCAGCAGTGAAAGTGGGCGGGCAGACCTCTATGGCTACACCTTC.

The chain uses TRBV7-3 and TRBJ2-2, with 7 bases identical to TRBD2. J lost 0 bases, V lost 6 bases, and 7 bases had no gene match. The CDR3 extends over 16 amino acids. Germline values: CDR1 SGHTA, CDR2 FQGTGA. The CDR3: CASRITGTTNTGELFF. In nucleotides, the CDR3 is TGTGCCAGCAGGATTACCGGGACTACGAACACCGGGGAGCTGTTTTTT. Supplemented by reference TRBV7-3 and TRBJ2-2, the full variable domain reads GAGVSQTPSNKVTEKGKYVELRCDPISGHTALYWYRQSLGQGPEFLIYFQGTGAADDSGLPNDRFFAVRPEGSVSTLKIQRTERGDSAVYLCASRITGTTNTGELFFGEGSRLTVL.

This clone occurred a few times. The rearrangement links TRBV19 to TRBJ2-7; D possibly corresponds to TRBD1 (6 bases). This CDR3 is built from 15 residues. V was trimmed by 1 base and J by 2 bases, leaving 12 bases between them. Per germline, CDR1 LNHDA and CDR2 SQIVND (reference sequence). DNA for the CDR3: TGTGCCAGTAGTATAGGTAAAGGGGGTACCTACGAGCAGTACTTC. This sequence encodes CASSIGKGGTYEQYF.

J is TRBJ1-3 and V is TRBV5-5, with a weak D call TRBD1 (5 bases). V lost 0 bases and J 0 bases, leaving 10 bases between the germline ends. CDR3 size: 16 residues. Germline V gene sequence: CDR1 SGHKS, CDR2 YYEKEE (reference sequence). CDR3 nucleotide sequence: TGTGCCAGCAGCTTGGTTGGGGCGAACTCTGGAAACACCATATATTTT. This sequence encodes CASSLVGANSGNTIYF.

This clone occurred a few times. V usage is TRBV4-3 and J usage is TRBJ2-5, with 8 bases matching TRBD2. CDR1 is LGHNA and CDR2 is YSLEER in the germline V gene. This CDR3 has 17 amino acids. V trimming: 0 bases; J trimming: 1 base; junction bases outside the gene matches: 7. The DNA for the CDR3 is TGCGCCAGCAGCCAAGAAATAGCGGGGTATTTCCAAGAGACCCAGTACTTC. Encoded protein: CASSQEIAGYFQETQYF.

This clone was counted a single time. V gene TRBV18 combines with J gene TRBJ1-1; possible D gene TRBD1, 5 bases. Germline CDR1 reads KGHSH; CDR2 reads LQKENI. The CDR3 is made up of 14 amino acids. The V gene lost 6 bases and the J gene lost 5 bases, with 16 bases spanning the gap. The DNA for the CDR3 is TGTGCCAGCTCCGCCAGGGAGGCAAGAACTGAAGCTTTCTTT. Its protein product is CASSAREARTEAFF. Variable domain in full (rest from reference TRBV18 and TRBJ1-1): NAGVMQNPRHLVRRRGQEARLRCSPMKGHSHVYWYRQLPEEGLKFMVYLQKENIIDESGMPKERFSAEFPKEGPSILRIQQVVRGDSAAYFCASSAREARTEAFFGQGTRLTVV.

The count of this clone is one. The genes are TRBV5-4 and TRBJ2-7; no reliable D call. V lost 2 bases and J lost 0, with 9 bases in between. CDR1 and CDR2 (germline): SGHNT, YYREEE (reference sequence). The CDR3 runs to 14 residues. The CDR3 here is CASSFTDGSYEQYF. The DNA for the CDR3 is TGTGCCAGCAGCTTTACAGACGGCTCCTACGAGCAGTACTTC.

The CDR3 nucleotides are TGTGCCAACCCGGTGAGCGTGGAAGGCTACACCTTC. Encoded protein: CANPVSVEGYTF. V is TRBV27 and J is TRBJ1-2; D unresolved. CDR1 MNHEY and CDR2 SMNVEV come from the germline V gene (reference sequence). CDR3 length: 12 residues. V dropped 10 bases and J dropped 8 bases, with 17 bases sitting between them.

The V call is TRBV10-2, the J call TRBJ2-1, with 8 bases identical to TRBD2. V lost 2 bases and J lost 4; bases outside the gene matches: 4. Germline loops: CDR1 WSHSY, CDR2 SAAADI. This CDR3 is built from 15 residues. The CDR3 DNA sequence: TGCGCCAGCAGTGAGAGTAGCGGGGCTTACAATGAGCAGTTCTTC. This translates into CASSESSGAYNEQFF.

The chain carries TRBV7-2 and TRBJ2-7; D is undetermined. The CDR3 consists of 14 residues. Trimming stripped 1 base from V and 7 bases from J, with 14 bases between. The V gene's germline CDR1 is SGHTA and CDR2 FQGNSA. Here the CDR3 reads CASSLEWPGEEQYF. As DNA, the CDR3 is TGTGCCAGCAGCTTAGAGTGGCCAGGTGAAGAGCAGTACTTC.